This T cell receptor (beta chain) originates from a study of chemoradiotherapy in HPV16-positive cancers. The assay was immunoSEQ multiplex PCR, and TCRdb's table has in-frame clones only and misses some. The table includes some 29,000 clones, more than 85% detected once. The CDR3 contains 16 residues. The chain combines TRBV21-1 with TRBJ2-7. TRBV21-1 constitutes a pseudogene. The sequence was obtained from a human donor with HPV-associated anogenital cancer. The material sequenced was blood, taken from a patient who underwent chemoradiotherapy. The CDR3 protein is CASSLRPRVPTYEQYF. The CDR3 coding sequence is TGTGCCAGCAGTCTAAGGCCTAGGGTACCCACCTACGAGCAGTACTTC.